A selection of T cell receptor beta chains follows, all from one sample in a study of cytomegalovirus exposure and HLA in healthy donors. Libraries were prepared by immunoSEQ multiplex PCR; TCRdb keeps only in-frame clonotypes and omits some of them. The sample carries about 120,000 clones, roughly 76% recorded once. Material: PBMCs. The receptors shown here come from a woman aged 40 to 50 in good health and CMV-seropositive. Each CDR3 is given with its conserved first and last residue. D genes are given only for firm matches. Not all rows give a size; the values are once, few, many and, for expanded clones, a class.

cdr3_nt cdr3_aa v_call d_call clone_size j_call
TGTGCCAGCAGCTTCAGGGGCACTGTCTCCGGAAACACCATATATTTT CASSFRGTVSGNTIYF TRBV7-9 NA NA TRBJ1-3
TGTGCCAGTAGTATAGGCAGGGGTAACTATGGCTACACCTTC CASSIGRGNYGYTF TRBV19 NA NA TRBJ1-2
TGTGCCAGCAGTGATTTCAGCGACAATCAGCCCCAGCATTTT CASSDFSDNQPQHF TRBV6-6 NA NA TRBJ1-5
TGCGCCAGCAGCCAAGCCGCATATAAGACCGGGACTAGATTCACAGATACGCAGTATTTT CASSQAAYKTGTRFTDTQYF TRBV4-1 TRBD2 NA TRBJ2-3
TGTGCCAGCAGCTCTACAGGGTTGAACACTGAAGCTTTCTTT CASSSTGLNTEAFF TRBV6-5 NA few TRBJ1-1
TGTGCCAGCAGCCGGGACAGGGTTGGCTATGGCTACACCTTC CASSRDRVGYGYTF TRBV27 TRBD1 NA TRBJ1-2
TGTGCCAGACACAGGTTTTCCTACAATGAGCAGTTCTTC CARHRFSYNEQFF TRBV6-5 NA NA TRBJ2-1
TGTGCCAGCAGCAAACCAAGGGGGGGGAACACCGGGGAGCTGTTTTTT CASSKPRGGNTGELFF TRBV7-2 NA few TRBJ2-2
TGTGCCAGCAGCTTAGACAGAACCTACGAGCAGTACTTC CASSLDRTYEQYF TRBV7-9 NA NA TRBJ2-7
TGCGCCAGCAGCCAGGGCATGAACACTGAAGCTTTCTTT CASSQGMNTEAFF TRBV5-1 NA once TRBJ1-1
TGTGCCAGCAGTTTTCAGGGCGATACGCAGTATTTT CASSFQGDTQYF TRBV27 NA NA TRBJ2-3
TGTGCCAGCAGCCTAAAAGGACATAGCTACGAGCAGTACTTC CASSLKGHSYEQYF TRBV11-3 NA NA TRBJ2-7
TGCGCCAGCAGTTTACCCGGGACTGATACTGCCTACGAGCAGTACTTC CASSLPGTDTAYEQYF TRBV10-2 NA few TRBJ2-7
TGTGCCTGGAGTTGGGACAGCCGGAACATTGAAGCTTTCTTT CAWSWDSRNIEAFF TRBV30 TRBD1 NA TRBJ1-1
TGTGCCACCCGACAGGGAACTAGCACAGATACGCAGTATTTT CATRQGTSTDTQYF TRBV10-3 TRBD1 NA TRBJ2-3
TGTGCCAGCAGTTCGTCCTATGGCTACACCTTC CASSSSYGYTF TRBV6-5 NA few TRBJ1-2
TGTGCCAGCAGCTTGGATAGAATGCTCTCTGGAAACACCATATATTTT CASSLDRMLSGNTIYF TRBV5-4 NA NA TRBJ1-3
TGCGCCAGCAGCCCGGGAGGGCTAGCGGACAATGGGCAGTTCTTC CASSPGGLADNGQFF TRBV4-1 TRBD2 NA TRBJ2-1
TGTGCCAGTAGTCAAACCGGGACAGTCTATGGCTACACCTTC CASSQTGTVYGYTF TRBV19 TRBD1 few TRBJ1-2
TGTGCCGTCCGGAACACCGGGGAGCTGTTTTTT CAVRNTGELFF TRBV10-3 NA NA TRBJ2-2
TGCGCCAGCAGCCAAGACTCGAGCTACAATCAGCCCCAGCATTTT CASSQDSSYNQPQHF TRBV4-1 NA NA TRBJ1-5
TGTGCCAGTAGTACAGACTACAGGGGGAACTACGAGCAGTACTTC CASSTDYRGNYEQYF TRBV19 TRBD1 NA TRBJ2-7
TGTGCCAGCAGTTACGGCGGGACAGATACGCAGTATTTT CASSYGGTDTQYF TRBV6-6 NA NA TRBJ2-3
TGTGCCAGCAGAGTGGGGCCCCCGGGTGAGCCCCAGCATTTT CASRVGPPGEPQHF TRBV6-1 NA NA TRBJ1-5
TGTGCCAGCCGAACAGGGGTTGAAAAACTGTTTTTT CASRTGVEKLFF TRBV5-5 TRBD1 few TRBJ1-4
TGCGCCAGCAGGCTAGCGGGGGTTTCCTACGAGCAGTACTTC CASRLAGVSYEQYF TRBV10-2 TRBD2 NA TRBJ2-7
TGTGCCAGCAGTAGACGGGACAGGGTTGAGACCCAGTACTTC CASSRRDRVETQYF TRBV27 TRBD1 NA TRBJ2-5
TGTGCCTGGAGTTCCGGACAGGACAACACTGAAGCTTTCTTT CAWSSGQDNTEAFF TRBV30 TRBD1 NA TRBJ1-1
TGTGCCAGCAGCGTTTTATCCGGGACAGGGAACACTGAAGCTTTCTTT CASSVLSGTGNTEAFF TRBV2 TRBD1 NA TRBJ1-1
TGTGCCAGTAGTAAGGACCTACGGAGGGGCTACACCTTC CASSKDLRRGYTF TRBV19 NA NA TRBJ1-2
TGTGCCTGGAGTGTAGGGGCAAGCGAGCAGTACTTC CAWSVGASEQYF TRBV30 NA NA TRBJ2-7
TGTGCCAGCAGCTTGAGGGGGCGCGGTGAAAAACTGTTTTTT CASSLRGRGEKLFF TRBV5-6 TRBD1 NA TRBJ1-4
TGTGCCAGCAGTTTATGGTCAGGGGCCGGCCAGCCCCAGCATTTT CASSLWSGAGQPQHF TRBV27 NA NA TRBJ1-5
TGTGCCATCAGTGGAACAGGGGTGGTTTCTGATGGCTACACCTTC CAISGTGVVSDGYTF TRBV10-3 TRBD1 NA TRBJ1-2
TGTGCCAGCAGTTTTTCAACAGGGTCGTCCCTCCACTTT CASSFSTGSSLHF TRBV27 NA NA TRBJ1-6
TGTGCCAGCAGCTTAAGAGGACAGGACTACATTCAGTACTTC CASSLRGQDYIQYF TRBV7-9 TRBD1 NA TRBJ2-4
TGTGCCAGCAGACAACACGAGGCTGGAAACACCATATATTTT CASRQHEAGNTIYF TRBV2 NA NA TRBJ1-3
TGTGCCAGCAGTTACGCTGGTCCCGCGCCTGAAGCTTTCTTT CASSYAGPAPEAFF TRBV27 NA NA TRBJ1-1
TGTGCCACCTCCCCTTTGGGGCGGGGGAGGTCAGATACGCAGTATTTT CATSPLGRGRSDTQYF TRBV19 TRBD2 NA TRBJ2-3
TGCGCCAGCAGCCAAGGCAGGGGGCCCGGGGAGCTGTTTTTT CASSQGRGPGELFF TRBV4-1 TRBD1 NA TRBJ2-2